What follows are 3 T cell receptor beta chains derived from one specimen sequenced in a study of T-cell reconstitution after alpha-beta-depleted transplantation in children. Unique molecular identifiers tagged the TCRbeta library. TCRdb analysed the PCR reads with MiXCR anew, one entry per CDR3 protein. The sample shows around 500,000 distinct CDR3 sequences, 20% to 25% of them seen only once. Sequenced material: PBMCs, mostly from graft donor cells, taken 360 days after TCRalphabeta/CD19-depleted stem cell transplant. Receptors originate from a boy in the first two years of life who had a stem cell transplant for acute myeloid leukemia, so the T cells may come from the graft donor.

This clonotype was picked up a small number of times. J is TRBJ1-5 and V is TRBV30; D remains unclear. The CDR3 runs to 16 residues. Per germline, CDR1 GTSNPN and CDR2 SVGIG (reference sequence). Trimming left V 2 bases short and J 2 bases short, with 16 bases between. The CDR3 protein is CAWSTRRWRGNQPQHF. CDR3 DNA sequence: TGTGCCTGGAGTACAAGACGGTGGCGCGGCAATCAGCCCCAGCATTTT.

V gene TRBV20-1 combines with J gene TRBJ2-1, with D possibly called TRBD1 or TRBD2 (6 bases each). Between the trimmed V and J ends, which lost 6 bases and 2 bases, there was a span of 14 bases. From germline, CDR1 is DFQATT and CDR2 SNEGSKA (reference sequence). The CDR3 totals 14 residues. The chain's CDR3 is CSAGAGGAYNEQFF. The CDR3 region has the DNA TGCAGTGCGGGGGCCGGGGGAGCCTACAATGAGCAGTTCTTC.

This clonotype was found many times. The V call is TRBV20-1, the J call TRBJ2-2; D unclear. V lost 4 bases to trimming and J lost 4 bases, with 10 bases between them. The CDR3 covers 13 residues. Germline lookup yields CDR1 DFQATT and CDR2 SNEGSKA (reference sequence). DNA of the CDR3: TGCAGTGCTACACAGCCGGGCACCGGGGAGCTGTTTTTT. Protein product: CSATQPGTGELFF.